These 10 T cell receptor beta chains came from one sample sequenced in a study of cytotoxic CD8 clonotypes in ibrutinib-treated CLL. Clones were read by immunoSEQ multiplex PCR, and TCRdb kept only the in-frame ones, dropping some. Seen here are hundreds of thousands of clones, approximately 70% observed once, and the top ten hold around 5.9%. The sequences come from PBMCs, collected after 12 months of ibrutinib treatment. Every receptor here comes from a human donor with chronic lymphocytic leukemia.

The rearrangement links TRBV11-1 to TRBJ1-1, with 7 bases aligning to TRBD1. The CDR3 loop spans 12 amino acids. Germline loops: CDR1 SGHAT, CDR2 FQDESV (reference sequence). J lost 11 bases, V lost 5 bases, and 8 bases had no gene match. CDR3 protein: CASSVTGLGAFF. In DNA form, the CDR3 reads TGTGCCAGCAGCGTGACAGGGTTGGGTGCTTTCTTT.

This chain uses TRBV30 with TRBJ2-3; D is ambiguous. In germline, CDR1 is GTSNPN, CDR2 SVGIG (reference sequence). Trimming removed 2 bases at V and 8 bases at J, with 11 bases between. This CDR3 contains 12 residues. CDR3 nucleotide sequence: TGTGCCTGGAGTACCGTCCCGCGTACGCAGTATTTT. It yields the protein CAWSTVPRTQYF.

The chain employs TRBV6-5 and TRBJ1-2; a possible D gene is TRBD1 (5 bases). Germline V gives CDR1 MNHEY, CDR2 SVGAGI. Trimming took off 5 bases at V and 7 bases at J, with 14 bases between the two ends. The CDR3 is 13 amino acids. Here the CDR3 DNA reads TGTGCCAGCAGTGTTACAGGTTTTGGTGGCTACACCTTC. Translation gives CASSVTGFGGYTF.

The J gene is TRBJ2-5, the V gene TRBV5-1; 13 nucleotides align to TRBD2. V trimming: 2 bases; J trimming: 4 bases; junction bases outside the gene matches: 5. The CDR3 sequence is 16 residues long. Germline CDR1 is SGHRS and CDR2 is YFSETQ. The CDR3 region is CASSFRLAGGLETQYF. CDR3 DNA: TGCGCCAGCAGCTTCCGACTAGCGGGGGGTCTAGAGACCCAGTACTTC.

The chain has TRBV5-1 and TRBJ1-1; D is unclear. CDR3 length: 14 residues. V was shortened by 0 bases and J by 1 base, with 7 bases between the two germline ends. CDR1 and CDR2 from the germline V gene are SGHRS and YFSETQ. The CDR3 nucleotides read TGCGCCAGCAGCTTGGGAAACAGGAACACTGAAGCTTTCTTT. This translates into CASSLGNRNTEAFF.

V is TRBV18 and J is TRBJ1-2; tentative D call: TRBD1 (5 bases). This CDR3 spans 15 amino acids. With 5 bases removed from V and 2 bases from J, the gap between germline ends came to 15 bases. CDR1 KGHSH and CDR2 LQKENI come from the germline V gene. This CDR3 is CASSIGPRGNYGYTF. As DNA, the CDR3 is TGTGCCAGCTCAATAGGACCCCGGGGCAACTATGGCTACACCTTC.

V is TRBV12-2 and J is TRBJ1-2; whether TRBD1, the table's D call, matches the DNA was not checked. TRBV12-2 is shown as a pseudogene. The CDR3 contains 15 residues. CDR3 sequence (DNA): TGTGCAAGTCGCTTAGTAGTTGGGCAAAACTATGGCTACACCTTC. Its translation is CASRLVVGQNYGYTF.

The chain recombines TRBV2 with TRBJ1-5, with D possibly being TRBD1 (6 bases). There are 15 residues in the CDR3. Looked up from germline, CDR1 is SNHLY and CDR2 is FYNNEI. Trimming shortened V by 6 bases and J by 7 bases, and 19 bases separated the two germline ends. DNA of the CDR3: TGTGCCAGCAGCGCCTTCGACAGGCCGGGACAGCCCCAGCATTTT. Translating it yields CASSAFDRPGQPQHF.

The chain is built from TRBV29-1 and TRBJ2-1; the match to TRBD2 covers 9 bases. V trimming: 0 bases; J trimming: 9 bases; junction bases outside the gene matches: 9. In germline, CDR1 is SQVTM, CDR2 ANQGSEA. There are 15 residues in the CDR3. CDR3 nucleotides: TGCAGCGTTGAAGATCCGGGACTAGCTAGGGTTGAGCAGTTCTTC. This codes for CSVEDPGLARVEQFF.

J is TRBJ2-5 and V is TRBV30; 9 bases fit TRBD1. J lost 5 bases, V lost 0 bases, and 7 bases had no gene match. This CDR3 contains 15 residues. Germline V gives CDR1 GTSNPN, CDR2 SVGIG (reference sequence). CDR3: CAWSVQTGGRETQYF. CDR3 DNA sequence: TGTGCCTGGAGTGTTCAGACAGGGGGTAGGGAGACCCAGTACTTC. Full variable domain (outside the CDR3, taken from reference TRBV30 and TRBJ2-5): SQTIHQWPATLVQPVGSPLSLECTVEGTSNPNLYWYRQAAGRGLQLLFYSVGIGQISSEVPQNLSASRPQDRQFILSSKKLLLSDSGFYLCAWSVQTGGRETQYFGPGTRLLVL.